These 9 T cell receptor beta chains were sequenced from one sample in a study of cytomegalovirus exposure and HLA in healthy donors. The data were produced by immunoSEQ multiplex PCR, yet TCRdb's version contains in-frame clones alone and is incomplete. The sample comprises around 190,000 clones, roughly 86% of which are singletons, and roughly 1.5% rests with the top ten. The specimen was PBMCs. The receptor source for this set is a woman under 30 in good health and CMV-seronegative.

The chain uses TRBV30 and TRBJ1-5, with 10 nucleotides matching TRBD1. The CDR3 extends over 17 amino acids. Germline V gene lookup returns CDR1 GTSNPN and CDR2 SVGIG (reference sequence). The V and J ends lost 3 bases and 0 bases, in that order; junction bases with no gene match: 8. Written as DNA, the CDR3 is TGTGCCTGGAGAAGGACAGGGGGACGGGTTAGCAATCAGCCCCAGCATTTT. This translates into CAWRRTGGRVSNQPQHF.

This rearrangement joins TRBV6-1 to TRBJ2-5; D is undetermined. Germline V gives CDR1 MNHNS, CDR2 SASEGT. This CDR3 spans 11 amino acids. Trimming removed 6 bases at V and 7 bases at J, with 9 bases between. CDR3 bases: TGTGCCAGCAGCCTAAGTGGGACCCAGTACTTC. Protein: CASSLSGTQYF.

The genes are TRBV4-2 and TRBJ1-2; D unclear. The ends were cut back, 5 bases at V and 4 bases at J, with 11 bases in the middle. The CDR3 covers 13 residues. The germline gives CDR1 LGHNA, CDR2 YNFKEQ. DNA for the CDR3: TGTGCCAGCAGCGAGAAGGCGGGCTATGGCTACACCTTC. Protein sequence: CASSEKAGYGYTF.

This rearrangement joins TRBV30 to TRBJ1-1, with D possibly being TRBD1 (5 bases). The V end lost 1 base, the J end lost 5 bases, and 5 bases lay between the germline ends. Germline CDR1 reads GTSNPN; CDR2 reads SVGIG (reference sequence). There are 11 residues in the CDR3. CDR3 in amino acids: CAWSDRTEAFF. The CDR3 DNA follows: TGTGCCTGGAGTGACAGGACTGAAGCTTTCTTT.

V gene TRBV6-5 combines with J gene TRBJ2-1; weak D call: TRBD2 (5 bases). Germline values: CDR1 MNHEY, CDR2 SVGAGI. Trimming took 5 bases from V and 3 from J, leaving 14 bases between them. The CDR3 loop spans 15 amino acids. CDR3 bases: TGTGCCAGCAGTGGAGGAGGACTTGACTACAATGAGCAGTTCTTC. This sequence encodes CASSGGGLDYNEQFF.

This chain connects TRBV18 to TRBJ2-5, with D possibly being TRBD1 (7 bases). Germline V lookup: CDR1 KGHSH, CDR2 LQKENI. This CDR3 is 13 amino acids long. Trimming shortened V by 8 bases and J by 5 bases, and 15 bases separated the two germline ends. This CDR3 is CASREQGRETQYF. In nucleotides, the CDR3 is TGTGCCAGCCGAGAACAGGGGAGGGAGACCCAGTACTTC.

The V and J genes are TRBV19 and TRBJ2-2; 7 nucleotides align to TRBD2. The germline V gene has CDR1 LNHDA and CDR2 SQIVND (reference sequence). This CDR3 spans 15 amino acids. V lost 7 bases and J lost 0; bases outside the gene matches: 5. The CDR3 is CASTGLAANTGELFF. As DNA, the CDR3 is TGTGCCAGTACTGGGCTAGCGGCGAACACCGGGGAGCTGTTTTTT.

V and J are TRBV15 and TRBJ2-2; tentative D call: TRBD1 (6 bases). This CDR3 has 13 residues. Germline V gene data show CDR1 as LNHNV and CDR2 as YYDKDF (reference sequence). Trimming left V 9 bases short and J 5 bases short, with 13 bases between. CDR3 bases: TGTGCCACAGGGAAGGGGGAGACCGGGGAGCTGTTTTTT. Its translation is CATGKGETGELFF.

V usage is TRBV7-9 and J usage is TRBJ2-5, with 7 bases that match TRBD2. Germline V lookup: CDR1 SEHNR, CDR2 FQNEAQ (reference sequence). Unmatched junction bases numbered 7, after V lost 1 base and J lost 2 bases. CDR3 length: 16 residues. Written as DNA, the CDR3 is TGTGCCAGCAGCTTAGTTTCGGGGGGACCTCAAGAGACCCAGTACTTC. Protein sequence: CASSLVSGGPQETQYF.